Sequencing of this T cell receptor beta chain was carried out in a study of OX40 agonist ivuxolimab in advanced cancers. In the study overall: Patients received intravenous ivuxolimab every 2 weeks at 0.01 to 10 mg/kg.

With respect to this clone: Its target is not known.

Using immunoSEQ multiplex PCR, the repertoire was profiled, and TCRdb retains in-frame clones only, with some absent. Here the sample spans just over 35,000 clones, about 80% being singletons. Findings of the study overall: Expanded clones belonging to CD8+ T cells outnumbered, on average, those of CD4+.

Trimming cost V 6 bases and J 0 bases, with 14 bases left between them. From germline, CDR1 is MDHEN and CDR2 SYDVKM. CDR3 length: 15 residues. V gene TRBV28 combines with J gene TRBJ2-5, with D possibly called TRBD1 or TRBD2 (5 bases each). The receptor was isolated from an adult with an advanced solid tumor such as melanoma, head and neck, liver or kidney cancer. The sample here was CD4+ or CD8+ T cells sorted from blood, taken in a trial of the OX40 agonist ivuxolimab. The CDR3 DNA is TGTGCCAGCAGCCGGACCGGGACGTACCAAGAGACCCAGTACTTC. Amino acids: CASSRTGTYQETQYF.